These 6 T cell receptor beta chains share one sample of origin, sequenced in a study of T-cell reconstitution after alpha-beta-depleted transplantation in children. Molecular barcoding with unique molecular identifiers was used for the TCRbeta library. MiXCR, applied by TCRdb to the PCR reads, yields one record per CDR3 protein. There are about 610,000 distinct CDR3 sequences in the sample; 10% occur only once, and about 4% lies in the top ten. The sequencing here drew on PBMCs from the stem cell graft donor, taken from the stem cell graft. The receptors were gathered from a human donor who donated a stem cell graft to a child with acute myeloid leukemia.

V and J are TRBV6-5 and TRBJ2-3, with 7 nucleotides matching TRBD2. Germline values: CDR1 MNHEY, CDR2 SVGAGI. The ends lost 3 bases at V and 3 bases at J; junction bases unmatched: 9. This CDR3 spans 16 amino acids. This CDR3 reads CASSYGRAGSTDTQYF. In DNA form, the CDR3 reads TGTGCCAGCAGTTATGGGAGGGCGGGCTCGACAGATACGCAGTATTTT.

In this sample, this clonotype turned up a few times. The chain employs TRBV7-8 and TRBJ2-1, with 7 bases matching TRBD2. The length of the CDR3 is 15 residues. Germline V gene data show CDR1 as SGHVS and CDR2 as FQNEAQ. V shed 5 bases and J 9 bases; nucleotides not matched to a gene: 13. The CDR3 loop is CASSVTGGLVREQFF. The DNA for the CDR3 is TGTGCCAGCAGCGTCACGGGGGGATTGGTGCGTGAGCAGTTCTTC.

This clonotype has just a few counts. This chain uses TRBV29-1 with TRBJ2-7, with 9 nucleotides matching TRBD1. Germline CDR1 is SQVTM and CDR2 is ANQGSEA. This CDR3 is built from 14 residues. CDR3 sequence: CSALLQGASYEQYF. CDR3 coding DNA: TGCAGTGCCCTCTTACAGGGGGCATCGTACGAGCAGTACTTC.

This sequence joins TRBV12-3 or TRBV12-4 and TRBJ2-3; 8 bases fit TRBD2. The CDR3 loop spans 16 amino acids. V was clipped by 6 bases and J by 2 bases; unmatched bases: 10. The DNA of the CDR3 is TGTGCCAGCAGCCGATTAACTAGCGGAGTCACAGATACGCAGTATTTT. It is translated as CASSRLTSGVTDTQYF.

The CDR3 bases are TGTGCCATCAGTCCGGGACTAGCGGGGGCCTACGAGCAGTACTTC. It codes for CAISPGLAGAYEQYF. The chain has TRBV10-3 and TRBJ2-7, with 14 nucleotides matching TRBD2. Germline V CDR1 and CDR2: ENHRY, SYGVKD. This CDR3 has 15 amino acids. V gave up 5 bases and J gave up 2 bases; unmatched junction bases: 2.

In this sample, this clonotype turned up a few times. This sequence joins TRBV3-1 and TRBJ2-1; 7 bases map to TRBD2. Germline CDR1 is LGHDT and CDR2 is YNNKEL (reference sequence). V was pared by 1 base and J by 8 bases, with 8 bases of the junction left unmatched. This CDR3 comprises 15 residues. The CDR3 protein is CASSQGDSGWDEQFF. The CDR3 nucleotides are TGTGCCAGCAGCCAAGGAGATAGCGGGTGGGATGAGCAGTTCTTC.